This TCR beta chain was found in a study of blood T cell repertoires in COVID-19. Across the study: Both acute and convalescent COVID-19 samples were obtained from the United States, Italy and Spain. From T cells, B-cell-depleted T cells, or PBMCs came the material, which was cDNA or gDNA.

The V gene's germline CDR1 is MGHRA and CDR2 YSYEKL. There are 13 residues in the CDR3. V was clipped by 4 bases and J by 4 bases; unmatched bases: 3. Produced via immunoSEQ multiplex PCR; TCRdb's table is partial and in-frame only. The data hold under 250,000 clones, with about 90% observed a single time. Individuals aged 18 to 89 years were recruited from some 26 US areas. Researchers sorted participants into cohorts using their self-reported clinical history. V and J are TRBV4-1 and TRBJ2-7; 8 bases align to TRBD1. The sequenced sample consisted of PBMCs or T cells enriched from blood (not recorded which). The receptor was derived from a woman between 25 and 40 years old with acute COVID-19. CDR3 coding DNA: TGCGCCAGCAGCCTTTACAGGGGGTACGAGCAGTACTTC. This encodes CASSLYRGYEQYF.